The rows below give T cell receptor beta chains drawn from one sample of a study of CD8+CD57+ T cells in acquired aplastic anemia. One entry per CDR3 protein, called by TCRdb with MiXCR from the reads. The sample includes 200,000 to 250,000 distinct CDR3 sequences, roughly two thirds of them seen just once. Sequencing was carried out using sorted CD4+, CD8+, or CD8+CD57+ T cells (not recorded which) from PBMCs. All receptors come from a human donor with aplastic anemia. Both conserved end residues are part of each CDR3.

V	J	CDR3
TRBV7-9	TRBJ1-6	CASSFGSTGGISVGTPLHF
TRBV9	TRBJ2-1	CASSVGGGGGNEQFF
TRBV5-1	TRBJ1-1	CASSLGRGQQAITEAFF
TRBV7-8	TRBJ2-1	CASSLEGLNEQFF
TRBV7-2	TRBJ1-1	CASSSPKGTGIYGTEAFF
TRBV20-1	TRBJ1-1	CSAPRDSLNTEAFF
TRBV19	TRBJ2-7	CASSSRSLSEQYF
TRBV12-3/TRBV12-4	TRBJ2-2	CASSLPNTGELFF
TRBV25-1	TRBJ2-3	CASSDWTGVFGTDTQYF
TRBV10-3	TRBJ2-2	CAIGTSGGTGELFF
TRBV5-1	TRBJ2-1	CASSSGAGSYNEQFF
TRBV7-7	TRBJ2-5	CASSKGRDQETQYF
TRBV7-2	TRBJ2-3	CASSLVSTDTQYF
TRBV7-3	TRBJ2-3	CASSISGGGTDTQYF
TRBV7-9	TRBJ1-4	CASGSGGQGNVNEKLFF
TRBV25-1	TRBJ2-1	CASSPRDRLVF
TRBV7-6	TRBJ2-1	CASSLVGSGGAFYNEQFF
TRBV29-1	TRBJ2-4	CSVAGTSGGVRNIQYF
TRBV6-2/TRBV6-3	TRBJ1-6	CASSWGYGSPLHF
TRBV5-4	TRBJ2-7	CASSSEPGRNEQYF
TRBV2	TRBJ2-7	CASSETAVVASYEQYF
TRBV7-2	TRBJ2-7	CASSLNGGPYEQYF
TRBV20-1	TRBJ2-7	CSARLRQGRVDEQYF